A selection of T cell receptor beta chains follows, all from one sample in a study of blood T cells in healthy people across ages. One entry per CDR3 protein results from TCRdb running MiXCR on the 5' RACE reads. This table holds 800,000 to 950,000 distinct CDR3 sequences, under 35% found once. The sample was also linked to a second study, of T cells of mothers and their children.

The sequencing input was blood. The source of these receptors is a woman between 40 and 55 years old in good health. The CDR3 runs from the conserved cysteine through the conserved F or W. The D gene is left open where the match is weak. Size is omitted from some rows. Given values are once, few, many or a class for expanded clones.

J gene | clone size | V gene | D gene | CDR3 protein | CDR3 DNA
TRBJ1-2 | few | TRBV20-1 | - | CSAKITAGYGYTF | TGCAGTGCTAAAATCACAGCGGGTTATGGCTACACCTTC
TRBJ2-3 | few | TRBV25-1 | TRBD1 | CASTPGGHYTDTQYF | TGTGCCAGCACCCCAGGGGGACACTACACAGATACGCAGTATTTT
TRBJ2-6 | many | TRBV29-1 | - | CSVGTGNVLTF | TGCAGCGTCGGGACGGGGAACGTCCTGACTTTC
TRBJ2-4 | many | TRBV15 | TRBD2 | CATRRLAGDIQYF | TGTGCCACCAGACGACTAGCGGGGGACATTCAGTACTTC
TRBJ2-3 | - | TRBV11-3 | - | CASSLGVKSTDTQYF | TGTGCCAGCAGCTTAGGTGTCAAGAGCACAGATACGCAGTATTTT
TRBJ1-6 | few | TRBV18 | TRBD1 | CASSPRDRGERSPLHF | TGTGCCAGCTCACCACGGGACAGGGGAGAAAGATCACCCCTCCACTTT
TRBJ1-6 | - | TRBV3-1 | TRBD1 | CASSYNGQGRSPLHF | TGTGCCAGCAGTTATAATGGACAGGGCCGTTCACCCCTCCACTTT
TRBJ2-4 | - | TRBV28 | - | CASRPRGRFILAKNIQYF | TGTGCCAGCAGACCCCGTGGGAGATTTATATTAGCCAAAAACATTCAGTACTTC
TRBJ1-5 | few | TRBV27 | - | CASSLWVNQPQHF | TGTGCCAGCAGTTTATGGGTCAATCAGCCCCAGCATTTT
TRBJ2-7 | - | TRBV14 | TRBD2 | CASSQDPSLRTSPYEQYF | TGTGCCAGCAGCCAAGATCCCAGCCTCCGGACTAGCCCCTACGAGCAGTACTTC
TRBJ1-2 | - | TRBV5-1 | - | CASSLEARSNYGYTF | TGCGCCAGCAGCTTGGAAGCGAGAAGCAACTATGGCTACACCTTC
TRBJ2-7 | many | TRBV12-3/TRBV12-4 | TRBD1 | CASRNTLGTGNYEQYF | TGTGCCAGCAGGAACACTCTCGGGACAGGGAACTACGAGCAGTACTTC
TRBJ1-2 | few | TRBV24-1 | TRBD1 | CATSDFDRGYGYTF | TGTGCCACCAGTGATTTTGACAGGGGGTATGGCTACACCTTC
TRBJ2-1 | - | TRBV7-2 | - | CASRGTSNYNEQFF | TGTGCCAGCAGAGGAACGTCTAACTACAATGAGCAGTTCTTC
TRBJ2-5 | - | TRBV20-1 | - | CSVRGRQETQYF | TGCAGTGTAAGGGGCCGCCAAGAGACCCAGTACTTC
TRBJ2-7 | - | TRBV20-1 | - | CSARDDEGYEQYF | TGCAGTGCTAGAGATGATGAGGGATACGAACAGTACTTC
TRBJ1-4 | few | TRBV5-1 | TRBD1 | CASKPGQGGEKLFF | TGCGCCAGCAAGCCGGGACAGGGAGGTGAAAAACTGTTTTTT
TRBJ2-7 | few | TRBV9 | - | CASSVAVGNEQYF | TGTGCCAGCAGCGTAGCTGTAGGCAATGAGCAGTACTTC
TRBJ2-7 | few | TRBV18 | - | CASSPPSLNEQYF | TGTGCCAGCTCACCACCTTCCCTTAATGAGCAGTACTTC
TRBJ2-3 | many | TRBV2 | - | CASSEWRGSTDTQYF | TGTGCCAGCAGTGAGTGGCGGGGAAGCACAGATACGCAGTATTTT